These 15 T cell receptor beta chains came from one sample sequenced in a study of cytomegalovirus exposure and HLA in healthy donors. The study ran its PCR with 60 Vbeta and 13 Jbeta primers. The table came from immunoSEQ multiplex PCR; TCRdb's copy has only in-frame clones and leaves some out. The table records approximately 190,000 clones, over 65% of them present only once. Material for sequencing was PBMCs. The receptor source for this set is a woman between 50 and 59 years old in good health and CMV-seropositive.

The CDR3 nucleotides are TGTGCCAGCAGCTTAGAGGCAGGGGATGGCTACACCTTC. Protein: CASSLEAGDGYTF. The J gene is TRBJ1-2, the V gene TRBV7-2, with D possibly matching TRBD1 (6 bases). The CDR3 has 13 amino acids. Germline lookup yields CDR1 SGHTA and CDR2 FQGNSA. The V end lost 1 base, the J end lost 6 bases, and 9 bases lay between the germline ends.

The V call is TRBV19, the J call TRBJ2-1; D may be TRBD1 (5 bases). CDR3 size: 16 residues. V was shortened by 5 bases and J by 0 bases, with 14 bases between the two germline ends. CDR1 and CDR2 (germline): LNHDA, SQIVND (reference sequence). The CDR3 region is CASSVTDIDSYNEQFF. The CDR3, as DNA: TGTGCCAGTAGTGTGACGGACATAGACTCCTACAATGAGCAGTTCTTC.

The rearrangement links TRBV5-1 to TRBJ2-5; 7 positions agree with TRBD2. V gave up 6 bases and J gave up 2 bases; unmatched junction bases: 4. This CDR3 has 13 amino acids. Germline-derived CDR1 and CDR2 are SGHRS and YFSETQ. CDR3: CASNPGGQETQYF. The CDR3 DNA is TGCGCCAGCAATCCCGGGGGGCAAGAGACCCAGTACTTC.

The chain recombines TRBV7-2 with TRBJ2-3; D perhaps matches TRBD2 (5 bases). Per the germline V gene, CDR1 is SGHTA and CDR2 is FQGNSA. V was shortened by 1 base and J by 6 bases, with 11 bases between the two germline ends. CDR3 length: 14 residues. The CDR3 nucleotides are TGTGCCAGCAGCTTAGGGGCGGAGGTGGATACGCAGTATTTT. Its protein is CASSLGAEVDTQYF.

DNA for the CDR3: TGCGCCAGCAGTTCTAGCGGGGGATCCTACAATGAGCAGTTCTTC. Translation: CASSSSGGSYNEQFF. This rearrangement joins TRBV5-1 to TRBJ2-1; 10 bases agree with TRBD2. J gave up 1 base and V 5 bases, and 3 bases lay outside the gene matches. The germline V gene has CDR1 SGHRS and CDR2 YFSETQ. The CDR3 length is 15 residues.

The V gene is TRBV7-6, the J gene TRBJ2-1; D remains unclear. Germline assignment: CDR1 SGHVS and CDR2 FNYEAQ. CDR3 length: 13 amino acids. Trimming took off 9 bases at V and 5 bases at J, with 14 bases between the two ends. The CDR3 DNA sequence: TGTGCCAGGGAGAGGTCCCCCGACAATGAGCAGTTCTTC. This codes for CARERSPDNEQFF. The full variable domain, with the rest looked up from reference TRBV7-6 and TRBJ2-1, is GAGVSQSPRYKVTKRGQDVALRCDPISGHVSLYWYRQALGQGPEFLTYFNYEAQQDKSGLPNDRFSAERPEGSISTLTIQRTEQRDSAMYRCARERSPDNEQFFGPGTRLTVL.

The gene calls are TRBV9 and TRBJ1-1, with D unclear. Germline V gene data show CDR1 as SGDLS and CDR2 as YYNGEE. The CDR3 extends over 13 amino acids. V lost 0 bases and J 5 bases, leaving 8 bases between the germline ends. CDR3 sequence (DNA): TGTGCCAGCAGCGTAGATCTCCGTACTGAAGCTTTCTTT. It translates to CASSVDLRTEAFF.

V is TRBV7-3 and J is TRBJ1-4, with D maybe TRBD1 (6 bases). Germline V lookup: CDR1 SGHTA, CDR2 FQGTGA. The CDR3 sequence is 15 residues long. The germline V and J ends were trimmed by 2 bases and 4 bases, with 11 bases remaining between them. DNA for the CDR3: TGTGCCAGCAGCTTAGCGAACAGGGTTAATGAAAAACTGTTTTTT. Its translation is CASSLANRVNEKLFF.

The chain joins TRBV9 to TRBJ1-2; no reliable D call. Trimming left V 4 bases short and J 4 bases short, with 14 bases between. CDR3 length equals 14 residues. Looked up from germline, CDR1 is SGDLS and CDR2 is YYNGEE. The CDR3 DNA follows: TGTGCCAGCAGCTCTCAACTAGAGTCCTATGGCTACACCTTC. This encodes CASSSQLESYGYTF.

V is TRBV6-6 and J is TRBJ1-4, with 8 bases aligning to TRBD1. Germline V CDR1 and CDR2: MNHNY, SVGAGI (reference sequence). Germline trimming cut 3 bases from V and 7 bases from J; bases unmatched to any gene: 10. The CDR3 is made up of 16 amino acids. Written as DNA, the CDR3 is TGTGCCAGCAGTTATTCCCGACAGGGGTTGGGTGAAAAACTGTTTTTT. Translation gives CASSYSRQGLGEKLFF.

The chain couples TRBV4-1 to TRBJ1-2, with D unresolved. The CDR3 is 14 amino acids. Trimming removed 1 base at V and 3 bases at J, with 9 bases between. The germline CDR1 and CDR2 sequences are MGHRA and YSYEKL. CDR3 DNA: TGCGCCAGCAGCCAAGGGGCCCGCGACTATGGCTACACCTTC. This codes for CASSQGARDYGYTF.

The chain has TRBV6-4 and TRBJ2-7; 8 bases are a match to TRBD1. Trimming took 5 bases from V and 5 from J; bases not matched to a gene: 5. Germline V CDR1 and CDR2: MRHNA, SNTAGT. This CDR3 has 13 residues. The CDR3 region is CASSRDRGDEQYF. The CDR3 bases are TGTGCCAGCAGTCGAGACAGGGGTGACGAGCAGTACTTC.

V is TRBV19 and J is TRBJ2-5, with a possible D match to TRBD1 (6 bases). CDR1 is LNHDA, CDR2 SQIVND, per germline (reference sequence). Deletions cut 8 bases from V and 1 base from J, with 8 bases between. The CDR3 totals 12 residues. CDR3 sequence: CASGGIQETQYF. The CDR3 DNA follows: TGTGCCAGTGGGGGCATCCAAGAGACCCAGTACTTC.

V usage is TRBV6-4 and J usage is TRBJ2-1; possible D gene TRBD2, 6 bases. CDR3 size: 13 residues. Trimming stripped 3 bases from V and 14 bases from J, with 17 bases between. Germline CDR1 is MRHNA and CDR2 is SNTAGT. Here the CDR3 reads CASSERLVDEKFF. CDR3 nucleotide sequence: TGTGCCAGCAGTGAGCGACTAGTAGACGAGAAGTTCTTC.

This chain uses TRBV27 with TRBJ1-1, with 7 bases matching TRBD1. Germline V gives CDR1 MNHEY, CDR2 SMNVEV (reference sequence). J lost 1 base, V lost 6 bases, and 2 bases had no gene match. The CDR3 spans 13 residues. The CDR3 protein is CASSRQGNTEAFF. The CDR3 DNA reads as TGTGCCAGCAGCCGACAGGGGAACACTGAAGCTTTCTTT.